This T cell receptor beta chain was captured by sequencing in a study of PD-L1 blockade in urothelial cancer. In the study overall: Patients previously received 0 to 3 chemotherapy regimens. Blood yielded a median of about 140,000 T cells per sample.

In its sample, this clone was seen once. This CDR3 has 13 residues. Trimming cost V 7 bases and J 4 bases, with 12 bases left between them. Germline lookup yields CDR1 MDHEN and CDR2 SYDVKM. Disease in patients was locally advanced or metastatic urothelial carcinoma. Profiling relied on immunoSEQ multiplex PCR, and the TCRdb table lists in-frame clones only, not all of them. The table lists 70,000 to 85,000 clones, around four fifths of them singletons. This TCR came from a man in his 70s with urothelial cancer. This rearrangement joins TRBV28 to TRBJ2-3; TRBD1 is a possible D gene (5 bases). The source material was PBMCs, sampled around atezolizumab (anti-PD-L1) treatment. Here the CDR3 DNA reads TGTGCCAGCATTCAGGGTTCGGCAGATACGCAGTATTTT. Translating it yields CASIQGSADTQYF.